A selection of T cell receptor beta chains follows, all from one sample in a study of blood T cell repertoires in COVID-19. Produced via immunoSEQ multiplex PCR; TCRdb's table is partial and in-frame only. The repertoire holds 84,000 or so clones, with approximately 91% as singletons. The sample was peripheral blood. These receptors came from a man in his 70s with acute or convalescent COVID-19. CDR3s include the opening cysteine and the closing phenylalanine or tryptophan. Fields, in order: V gene, D gene, J gene, clone size, CDR3 protein, CDR3 DNA. D genes are given only for firm matches. Rows may omit the clone size; those that give it use once, few, many or a size class.

V: TRBV7-2; D: -; J: TRBJ2-7; size: -; CDR3: CASSLVYQSYEQYF; DNA: TGTGCCAGCAGCTTAGTATATCAGTCCTACGAGCAGTACTTC
V: TRBV5-8; D: -; J: TRBJ2-2; size: few; CDR3: CASTGILGPGELFF; DNA: TGTGCCAGCACCGGGATCCTAGGGCCCGGGGAGCTGTTTTTT
V: TRBV4-1; D: TRBD1; J: TRBJ2-1; size: -; CDR3: CASSQVGPSNSDRARYNEQFF; DNA: TGCGCCAGCAGCCAAGTCGGGCCCTCCAATTCGGACAGGGCGCGATACAATGAGCAGTTCTTC
V: TRBV3-1/TRBV3-2; D: TRBD1; J: TRBJ1-2; size: -; CDR3: CASSPWTGERGYTF; DNA: TGTGCCAGCAGCCCCTGGACAGGGGAGCGCGGCTACACCTTC
V: TRBV5-1; D: -; J: TRBJ2-3; size: -; CDR3: CASSKQPGDTQYF; DNA: TGCGCCAGCAGTAAACAGCCAGGAGATACGCAGTATTTT
V: TRBV30; D: -; J: TRBJ1-1; size: -; CDR3: CAWSPKGFWTEAFF; DNA: TGTGCCTGGAGTCCCAAGGGGTTCTGGACTGAAGCTTTCTTT
V: TRBV7-9; D: -; J: TRBJ2-3; size: -; CDR3: CASSLTSPRTDTQYF; DNA: TGTGCCAGCAGCTTAACAAGTCCCCGCACAGATACGCAGTATTTT
V: TRBV2; D: TRBD2; J: TRBJ2-2; size: -; CDR3: CASNVAGVNTGELFF; DNA: TGTGCCAGCAATGTAGCGGGAGTGAACACCGGGGAGCTGTTTTTT
V: TRBV19; D: TRBD1; J: TRBJ2-7; size: -; CDR3: CASSIGTGGYEQYF; DNA: TGTGCCAGTAGTATCGGGACAGGGGGCTACGAGCAGTACTTC
V: TRBV6-4; D: TRBD2; J: TRBJ2-1; size: once; CDR3: CASSELLSGRATEQFF; DNA: TGTGCCAGCAGTGAGCTGCTAAGCGGGAGGGCCACTGAGCAGTTCTTC
V: TRBV5-1; D: -; J: TRBJ1-4; size: -; CDR3: CASRVGTGANEKLFF; DNA: TGCGCCAGCAGGGTGGGTACAGGCGCTAATGAAAAACTGTTTTTT
V: TRBV3-1/TRBV3-2; D: -; J: TRBJ1-2; size: -; CDR3: CASSQGRYGGGYTF; DNA: TGTGCCAGCAGCCAAGGGAGATACGGTGGGGGCTACACCTTC
V: TRBV19; D: -; J: TRBJ2-7; size: -; CDR3: CASSIGGSSYEQYF; DNA: TGTGCCAGTAGTATCGGGGGAAGCTCCTACGAGCAGTACTTC
V: TRBV18; D: TRBD1; J: TRBJ1-5; size: -; CDR3: CASSQGQASNQPQHF; DNA: TGTGCCAGCTCTCAGGGACAGGCTAGCAATCAGCCCCAGCATTTT
V: TRBV5-1; D: -; J: TRBJ1-5; size: -; CDR3: CASSFSGDWNQPQHF; DNA: TGCGCCAGCAGCTTCTCGGGGGACTGGAATCAGCCCCAGCATTTT
V: TRBV24-1; D: TRBD2; J: TRBJ2-2; size: -; CDR3: CATSDLRSGSSTGELFF; DNA: TGTGCCACCAGTGATTTGCGGAGCGGGAGTAGCACCGGGGAGCTGTTTTTT
V: TRBV10-3; D: TRBD1; J: TRBJ1-6; size: -; CDR3: CAISESLGGTYNSPLHF; DNA: TGTGCCATCAGTGAGTCGCTAGGGGGCACTTATAATTCACCCCTCCACTTT
V: TRBV4-3; D: TRBD1; J: TRBJ2-1; size: -; CDR3: CASSPEPGQVYNEQFF; DNA: TGCGCCAGCAGCCCCGAACCGGGACAGGTATACAATGAGCAGTTCTTC
V: TRBV9; D: -; J: TRBJ1-1; size: -; CDR3: CASSSLDRTEAFF; DNA: TGTGCCAGCAGCTCACTAGACAGGACTGAAGCTTTCTTT
V: TRBV24-1; D: TRBD2; J: TRBJ2-3; size: -; CDR3: CATSAAGGPADTQYF; DNA: TGTGCCACCAGTGCGGCGGGAGGGCCCGCAGATACGCAGTATTTT
V: TRBV12-2; D: -; J: TRBJ2-3; size: -; CDR3: CASRLAADRTSFSTDTQYF; DNA: TGTGCAAGTCGCTTAGCGGCGGATAGGACAAGCTTCAGCACAGATACGCAGTATTTT
V: TRBV28; D: -; J: TRBJ1-3; size: -; CDR3: CASKDSSGNTIYF; DNA: TGTGCCAGCAAAGACAGCTCTGGAAACACCATATATTTT
V: TRBV10-3; D: -; J: TRBJ1-3; size: -; CDR3: CAIRTEKGQIGGTSGNTIYF; DNA: TGTGCCATCAGGACCGAAAAGGGGCAGATAGGGGGTACCTCTGGAAACACCATATATTTT
V: TRBV29-1; D: -; J: TRBJ1-1; size: -; CDR3: CSVDGLFRETEAFF; DNA: TGCAGCGTTGACGGTTTGTTCCGGGAGACTGAAGCTTTCTTT
V: TRBV2; D: -; J: TRBJ2-4; size: -; CDR3: CASSEVPASALANIQYF; DNA: TGTGCCAGCAGTGAAGTCCCTGCTAGCGCTTTGGCTAACATTCAGTACTTC
V: TRBV3-1/TRBV3-2; D: TRBD1; J: TRBJ2-7; size: -; CDR3: CASSLGTAQAYEQYF; DNA: TGTGCCAGCAGCCTCGGGACAGCCCAGGCCTACGAGCAGTACTTC
V: TRBV21-1; D: -; J: TRBJ2-3; size: -; CDR3: CALEPPGGDGTDTQYF; DNA: TGTGCCCTCGAACCCCCCGGGGGAGATGGCACAGATACGCAGTATTTT
V: TRBV7-8; D: TRBD1; J: TRBJ1-1; size: -; CDR3: CASSSDQGGIKNTEAFF; DNA: TGTGCCAGCAGCTCCGACCAGGGGGGAATCAAGAACACTGAAGCTTTCTTT
V: TRBV7-2; D: TRBD2; J: TRBJ2-7; size: -; CDR3: CASSSASGLPYEQYF; DNA: TGTGCCAGCAGCTCAGCTAGCGGACTTCCCTACGAGCAGTACTTC
V: TRBV11-2; D: TRBD2; J: TRBJ2-3; size: once; CDR3: CASSLRAAGNTDTQYF; DNA: TGTGCCAGCAGCTTAAGGGCAGCGGGGAACACAGATACGCAGTATTTT
V: TRBV5-1; D: -; J: TRBJ2-7; size: -; CDR3: CASSPDTGGFEQYF; DNA: TGCGCCAGCAGCCCGGACACTGGGGGCTTCGAGCAGTACTTC
V: TRBV19; D: TRBD1; J: TRBJ1-1; size: once; CDR3: CASREGARNTEAFF; DNA: TGTGCCAGTAGGGAGGGGGCTCGGAACACTGAAGCTTTCTTT
V: TRBV7-6; D: -; J: TRBJ1-5; size: -; CDR3: CASSRDSYSNQPQHF; DNA: TGTGCCAGCAGCCGTGACAGCTATAGCAATCAGCCCCAGCATTTT
V: TRBV5-1; D: TRBD2; J: TRBJ2-1; size: -; CDR3: CASSAGLAGDFSYNEQFF; DNA: TGCGCCAGCAGCGCGGGACTAGCGGGGGACTTCTCCTACAATGAGCAGTTCTTC
V: TRBV5-1; D: TRBD2; J: TRBJ2-1; size: -; CDR3: CASSSGGSSYNEQFF; DNA: TGCGCCAGCAGCTCGGGGGGAAGCTCCTACAATGAGCAGTTCTTC
V: TRBV4-1; D: -; J: TRBJ2-2; size: -; CDR3: CASSRTAGQNTGELFF; DNA: TGCGCCAGCAGCCGAACCGCTGGACAGAACACCGGGGAGCTGTTTTTT
V: TRBV19; D: TRBD2; J: TRBJ2-7; size: -; CDR3: CASSISGTSGIYEQYF; DNA: TGTGCCAGTAGTATATCCGGGACTAGCGGAATCTACGAGCAGTACTTC
V: TRBV18; D: -; J: TRBJ1-4; size: few; CDR3: CASSRNTGDGEKLFF; DNA: TGTGCCAGCTCACGAAACACGGGGGACGGGGAAAAACTGTTTTTT
V: TRBV5-1; D: -; J: TRBJ1-1; size: -; CDR3: CASSLLQGGVTEAFF; DNA: TGCGCCAGCAGCTTGTTACAGGGAGGGGTAACTGAAGCTTTCTTT
V: TRBV15; D: -; J: TRBJ2-1; size: once; CDR3: CATSRDWGSDNEQFF; DNA: TGTGCCACCAGCAGAGATTGGGGCAGCGACAATGAGCAGTTCTTC
V: TRBV5-1; D: -; J: TRBJ2-3; size: -; CDR3: CASSGMSLDTDTQYF; DNA: TGCGCCAGCAGCGGTATGAGCCTAGACACAGATACGCAGTATTTT
V: TRBV28; D: -; J: TRBJ1-1; size: -; CDR3: CASSLRQANTEAFF; DNA: TGTGCCAGCAGCCTCCGACAGGCGAACACTGAAGCTTTCTTT
V: TRBV7-9; D: -; J: TRBJ2-7; size: -; CDR3: CASSWTIYEQYF; DNA: TGTGCCAGCAGCTGGACAATCTACGAGCAGTACTTC
V: TRBV7-5; D: -; J: TRBJ2-7; size: -; CDR3: CARSLRATSTVSSYEQYF; DNA: TGTGCCAGAAGCTTACGCGCGACTAGCACCGTCAGCTCCTACGAGCAGTACTTC
V: TRBV3-1/TRBV3-2; D: TRBD1; J: TRBJ2-7; size: -; CDR3: CASSQETGIYEQYF; DNA: TGTGCCAGCAGCCAAGAGACAGGGATCTACGAGCAGTACTTC
V: TRBV12-3/TRBV12-4; D: -; J: TRBJ1-1; size: -; CDR3: CASSWGQGTEAFF; DNA: TGTGCCAGCAGTTGGGGTCAGGGGACTGAAGCTTTCTTT
V: TRBV7-2; D: TRBD2; J: TRBJ2-1; size: -; CDR3: CASSLAPGLQYNEQFF; DNA: TGTGCCAGCAGCTTAGCGCCGGGACTACAATACAATGAGCAGTTCTTC
V: TRBV12-5; D: -; J: TRBJ1-1; size: -; CDR3: CASGLEGPLEAFF; DNA: TGTGCTAGTGGTTTGGAGGGGCCGCTTGAAGCTTTCTTT
V: TRBV7-2; D: TRBD1; J: TRBJ1-2; size: -; CDR3: CASSYQTGVYGYTF; DNA: TGTGCCAGCAGCTACCAGACAGGGGTGTACGGCTACACCTTC
V: TRBV4-3; D: -; J: TRBJ1-2; size: -; CDR3: CASSQDTRGANYGYTF; DNA: TGCGCCAGCAGCCAAGATACCAGGGGCGCTAACTATGGCTACACCTTC
V: TRBV5-6; D: TRBD1; J: TRBJ1-1; size: once; CDR3: CASSEYGTGTYNTEAFF; DNA: TGTGCCAGCAGCGAGTATGGGACAGGGACCTATAACACTGAAGCTTTCTTT